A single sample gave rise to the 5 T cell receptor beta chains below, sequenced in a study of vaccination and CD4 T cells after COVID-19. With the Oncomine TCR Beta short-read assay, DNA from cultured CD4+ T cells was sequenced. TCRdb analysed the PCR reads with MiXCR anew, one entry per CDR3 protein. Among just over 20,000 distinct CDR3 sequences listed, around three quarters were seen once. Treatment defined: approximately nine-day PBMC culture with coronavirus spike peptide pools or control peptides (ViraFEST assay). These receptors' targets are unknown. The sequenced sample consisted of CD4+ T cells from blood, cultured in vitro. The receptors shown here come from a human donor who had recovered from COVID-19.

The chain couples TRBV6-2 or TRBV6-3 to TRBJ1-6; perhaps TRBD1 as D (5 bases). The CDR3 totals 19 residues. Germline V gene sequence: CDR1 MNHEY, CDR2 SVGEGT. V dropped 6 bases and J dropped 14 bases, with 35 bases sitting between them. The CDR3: CASRRRHEAGKRGPPALHF. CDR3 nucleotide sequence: TGTGCCAGCAGACGCCGACACGAGGCGGGTAAAAGGGGACCACCCGCCCTCCACTTT.

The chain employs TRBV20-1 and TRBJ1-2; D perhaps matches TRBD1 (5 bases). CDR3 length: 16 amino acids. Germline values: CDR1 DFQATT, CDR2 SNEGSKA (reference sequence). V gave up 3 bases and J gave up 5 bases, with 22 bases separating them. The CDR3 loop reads CSASRAGRTLTYGYTF. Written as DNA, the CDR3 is TGCAGTGCTAGTAGGGCAGGGAGGACCCTAACGTATGGCTACACCTTC.

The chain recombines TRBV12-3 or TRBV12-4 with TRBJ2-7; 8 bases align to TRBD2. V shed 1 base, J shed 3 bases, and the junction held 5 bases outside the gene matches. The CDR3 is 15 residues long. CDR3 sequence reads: CASSLEREWVYEQYF. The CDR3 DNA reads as TGTGCCAGCAGTTTAGAGCGGGAGTGGGTCTACGAGCAGTACTTC.

This chain's CDR3 is CASSPWTSGTDTQYF. CDR3 bases: TGTGCCAGCAGTCCCTGGACTAGCGGCACAGATACGCAGTATTTT. The V call is TRBV6-1, the J call TRBJ2-3, with 9 bases lining up with TRBD2. Germline V gene lookup returns CDR1 MNHNS and CDR2 SASEGT. Losses at the gene ends were 5 bases for V and 1 base for J; bases not matched to a gene: 4. The CDR3 consists of 15 residues.

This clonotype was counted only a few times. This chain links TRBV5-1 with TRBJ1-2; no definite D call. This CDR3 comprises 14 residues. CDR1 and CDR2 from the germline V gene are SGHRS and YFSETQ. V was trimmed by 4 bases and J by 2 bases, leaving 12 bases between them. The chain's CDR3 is CASSPQTLNYGYTF. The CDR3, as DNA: TGCGCCAGCAGCCCACAGACCTTAAACTATGGCTACACCTTC.